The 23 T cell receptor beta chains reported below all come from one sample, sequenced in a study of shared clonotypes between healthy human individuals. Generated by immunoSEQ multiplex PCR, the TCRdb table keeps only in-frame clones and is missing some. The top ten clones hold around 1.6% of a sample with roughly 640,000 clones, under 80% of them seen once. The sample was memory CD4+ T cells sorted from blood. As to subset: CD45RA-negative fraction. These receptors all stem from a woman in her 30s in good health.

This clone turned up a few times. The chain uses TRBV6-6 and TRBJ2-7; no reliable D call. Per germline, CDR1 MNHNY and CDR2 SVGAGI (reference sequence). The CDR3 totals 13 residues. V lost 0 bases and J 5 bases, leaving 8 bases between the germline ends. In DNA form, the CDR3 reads TGTGCCAGCAGTTACTCCCGACAACACGAGCAGTACTTC. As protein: CASSYSRQHEQYF.

CDR3 coding DNA: TGTGCCATCACCACGCGGGACAGCGCTAACTATGGCTACACCTTC. Protein: CAITTRDSANYGYTF. The rearrangement links TRBV10-3 to TRBJ1-2; 7 bases agree with TRBD1. With 7 bases clipped from V and 0 bases from J, the junction kept 8 bases outside the gene matches. The germline V gene encodes CDR1 ENHRY and CDR2 SYGVKD. This CDR3 is 15 amino acids long.

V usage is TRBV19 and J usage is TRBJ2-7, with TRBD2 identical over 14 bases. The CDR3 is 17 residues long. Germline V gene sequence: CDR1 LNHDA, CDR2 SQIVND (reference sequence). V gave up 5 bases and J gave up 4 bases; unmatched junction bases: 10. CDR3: CASSPSGTSGSRYEQYF. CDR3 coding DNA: TGTGCCAGTAGTCCATCCGGGACTAGCGGGAGTCGGTACGAGCAGTACTTC.

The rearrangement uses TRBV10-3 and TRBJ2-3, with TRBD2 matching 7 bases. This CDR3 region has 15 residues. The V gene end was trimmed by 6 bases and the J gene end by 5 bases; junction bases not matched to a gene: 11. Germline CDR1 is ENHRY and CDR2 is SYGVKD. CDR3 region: CAIRDGRELKDTQYF. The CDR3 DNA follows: TGTGCCATCAGAGATGGGCGGGAGTTAAAAGATACGCAGTATTTT.

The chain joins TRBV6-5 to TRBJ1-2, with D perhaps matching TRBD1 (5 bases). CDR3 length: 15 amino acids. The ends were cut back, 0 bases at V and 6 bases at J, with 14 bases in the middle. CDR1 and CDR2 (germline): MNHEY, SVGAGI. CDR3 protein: CASSYSSGGRDGYTF. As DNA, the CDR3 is TGTGCCAGCAGTTACTCGAGCGGGGGAAGGGATGGCTACACCTTC.

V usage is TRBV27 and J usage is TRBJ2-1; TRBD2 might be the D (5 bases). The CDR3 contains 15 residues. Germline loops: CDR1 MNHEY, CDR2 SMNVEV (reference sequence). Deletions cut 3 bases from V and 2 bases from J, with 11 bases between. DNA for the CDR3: TGTGCCAGCAGTTTCGGAGCGGCTACCTACAATGAGCAGTTCTTC. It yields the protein CASSFGAATYNEQFF.

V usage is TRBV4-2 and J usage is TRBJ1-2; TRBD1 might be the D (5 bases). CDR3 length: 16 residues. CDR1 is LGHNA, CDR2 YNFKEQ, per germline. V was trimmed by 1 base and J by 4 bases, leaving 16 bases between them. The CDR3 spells CASSQVGGGSIYGYTF. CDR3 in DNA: TGTGCCAGCAGCCAAGTGGGCGGGGGAAGTATCTATGGCTACACCTTC.

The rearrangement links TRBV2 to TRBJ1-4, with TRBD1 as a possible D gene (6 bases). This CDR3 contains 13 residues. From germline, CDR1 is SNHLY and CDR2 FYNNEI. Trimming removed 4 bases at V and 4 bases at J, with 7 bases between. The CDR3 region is CASSGTVNEKLFF. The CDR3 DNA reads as TGTGCCAGCAGTGGGACAGTTAATGAAAAACTGTTTTTT.

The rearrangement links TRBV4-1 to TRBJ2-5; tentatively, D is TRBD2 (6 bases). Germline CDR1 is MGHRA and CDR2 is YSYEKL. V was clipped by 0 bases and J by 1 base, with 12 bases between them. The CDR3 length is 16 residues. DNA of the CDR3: TGCGCCAGCAGCCAAGAAGGAGGGTTCCTCCAAGAGACCCAGTACTTC. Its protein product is CASSQEGGFLQETQYF.

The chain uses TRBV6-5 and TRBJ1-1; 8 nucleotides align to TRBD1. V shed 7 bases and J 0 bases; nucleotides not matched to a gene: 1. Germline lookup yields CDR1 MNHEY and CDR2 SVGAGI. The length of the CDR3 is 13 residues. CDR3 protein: CASNRGVNTEAFF. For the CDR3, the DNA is TGTGCCAGCAACAGGGGGGTGAACACTGAAGCTTTCTTT.

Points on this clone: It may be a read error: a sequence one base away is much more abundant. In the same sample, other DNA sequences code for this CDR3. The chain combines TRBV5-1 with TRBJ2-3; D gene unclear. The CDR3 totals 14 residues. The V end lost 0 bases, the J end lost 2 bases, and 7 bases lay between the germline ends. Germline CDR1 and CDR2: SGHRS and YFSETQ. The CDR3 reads CASSLAEVTDTQYF. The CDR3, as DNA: TGCGCCAGCAGCTTGGCCGAGGTCACAGATACGCAGTATTTT.

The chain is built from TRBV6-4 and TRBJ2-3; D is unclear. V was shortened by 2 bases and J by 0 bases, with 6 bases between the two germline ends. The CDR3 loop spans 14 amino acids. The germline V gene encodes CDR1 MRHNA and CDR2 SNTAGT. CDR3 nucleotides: TGTGCCAGCAGTGACAGGCAGAGCACAGATACGCAGTATTTT. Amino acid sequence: CASSDRQSTDTQYF.

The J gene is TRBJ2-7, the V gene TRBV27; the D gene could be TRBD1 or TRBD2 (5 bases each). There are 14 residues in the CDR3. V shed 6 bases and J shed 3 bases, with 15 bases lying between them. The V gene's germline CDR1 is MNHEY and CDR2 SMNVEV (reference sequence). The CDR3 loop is CASSRDGDHYEQYF. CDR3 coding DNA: TGTGCCAGCAGCCGGGACGGAGATCACTACGAGCAGTACTTC.

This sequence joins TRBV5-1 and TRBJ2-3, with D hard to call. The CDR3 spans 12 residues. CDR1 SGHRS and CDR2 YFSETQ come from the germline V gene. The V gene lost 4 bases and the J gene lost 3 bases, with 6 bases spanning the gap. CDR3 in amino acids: CASSATTDTQYF. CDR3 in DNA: TGCGCCAGCAGCGCGACTACAGATACGCAGTATTTT.

For the CDR3, the DNA is TGTGCCAGCAGCTTATACGGTGTGGGTACCGGGGAGCTGTTTTTT. Its translation: CASSLYGVGTGELFF. This chain connects TRBV7-9 to TRBJ2-2; D unclear. The V end lost 2 bases, the J end lost 5 bases, and 12 bases lay between the germline ends. In germline, CDR1 is SEHNR, CDR2 FQNEAQ (reference sequence). The CDR3 covers 15 residues.

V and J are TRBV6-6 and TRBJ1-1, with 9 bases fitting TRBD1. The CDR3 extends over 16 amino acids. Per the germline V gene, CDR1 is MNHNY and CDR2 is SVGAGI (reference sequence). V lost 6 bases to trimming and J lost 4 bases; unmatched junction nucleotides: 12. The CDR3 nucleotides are TGTGCCAGCAGGGCAACCACAGGGGGCGCTGGCACTGAAGCTTTCTTT. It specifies CASRATTGGAGTEAFF.

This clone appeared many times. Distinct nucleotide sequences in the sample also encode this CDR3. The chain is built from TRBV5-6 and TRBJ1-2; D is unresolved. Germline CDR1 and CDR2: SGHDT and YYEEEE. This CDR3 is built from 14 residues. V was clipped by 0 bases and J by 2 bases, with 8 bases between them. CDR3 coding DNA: TGTGCCAGCAGCTTGGGGACGGTGAACTATGGCTACACCTTC. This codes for CASSLGTVNYGYTF.

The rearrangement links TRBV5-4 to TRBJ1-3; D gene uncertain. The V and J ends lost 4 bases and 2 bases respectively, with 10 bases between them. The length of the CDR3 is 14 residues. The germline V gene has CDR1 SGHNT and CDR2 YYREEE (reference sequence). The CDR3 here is CASSPEVAGNTIYF. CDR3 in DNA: TGTGCCAGCAGCCCTGAGGTGGCTGGAAACACCATATATTTT.

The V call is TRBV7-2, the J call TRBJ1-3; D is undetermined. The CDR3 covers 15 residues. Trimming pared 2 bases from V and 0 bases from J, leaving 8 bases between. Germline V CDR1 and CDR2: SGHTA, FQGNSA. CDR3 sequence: CASSLSIGSGNTIYF. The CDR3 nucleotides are TGTGCCAGCAGCTTAAGTATCGGCTCTGGAAACACCATATATTTT.

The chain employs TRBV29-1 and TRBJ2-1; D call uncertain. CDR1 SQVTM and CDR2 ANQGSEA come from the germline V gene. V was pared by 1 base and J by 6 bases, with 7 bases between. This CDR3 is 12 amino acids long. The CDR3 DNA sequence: TGCAGCGTTGAAGGATCACGCAATGAGCAGTTCTTC. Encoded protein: CSVEGSRNEQFF.

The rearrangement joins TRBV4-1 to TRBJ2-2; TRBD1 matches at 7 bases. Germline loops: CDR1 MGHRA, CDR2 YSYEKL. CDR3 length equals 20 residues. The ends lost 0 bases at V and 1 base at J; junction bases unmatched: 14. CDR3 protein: CASSQDPGTLQGKNTGELFF. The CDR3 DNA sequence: TGCGCCAGCAGCCAAGATCCGGGGACACTACAGGGGAAGAACACCGGGGAGCTGTTTTTT.

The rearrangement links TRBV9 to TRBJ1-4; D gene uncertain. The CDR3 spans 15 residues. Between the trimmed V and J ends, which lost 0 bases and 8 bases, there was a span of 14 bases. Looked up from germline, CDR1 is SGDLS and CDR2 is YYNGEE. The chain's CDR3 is CASSVVEGNWEKLFF. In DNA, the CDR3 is TGTGCCAGCAGCGTAGTGGAAGGGAACTGGGAAAAACTGTTTTTT.

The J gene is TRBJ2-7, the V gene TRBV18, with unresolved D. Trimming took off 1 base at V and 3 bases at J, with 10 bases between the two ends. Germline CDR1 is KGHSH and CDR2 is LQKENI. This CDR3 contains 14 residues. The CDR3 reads CASSPRNLFYEQYF. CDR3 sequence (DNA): TGTGCCAGCTCACCACGGAACTTATTCTACGAGCAGTACTTC.